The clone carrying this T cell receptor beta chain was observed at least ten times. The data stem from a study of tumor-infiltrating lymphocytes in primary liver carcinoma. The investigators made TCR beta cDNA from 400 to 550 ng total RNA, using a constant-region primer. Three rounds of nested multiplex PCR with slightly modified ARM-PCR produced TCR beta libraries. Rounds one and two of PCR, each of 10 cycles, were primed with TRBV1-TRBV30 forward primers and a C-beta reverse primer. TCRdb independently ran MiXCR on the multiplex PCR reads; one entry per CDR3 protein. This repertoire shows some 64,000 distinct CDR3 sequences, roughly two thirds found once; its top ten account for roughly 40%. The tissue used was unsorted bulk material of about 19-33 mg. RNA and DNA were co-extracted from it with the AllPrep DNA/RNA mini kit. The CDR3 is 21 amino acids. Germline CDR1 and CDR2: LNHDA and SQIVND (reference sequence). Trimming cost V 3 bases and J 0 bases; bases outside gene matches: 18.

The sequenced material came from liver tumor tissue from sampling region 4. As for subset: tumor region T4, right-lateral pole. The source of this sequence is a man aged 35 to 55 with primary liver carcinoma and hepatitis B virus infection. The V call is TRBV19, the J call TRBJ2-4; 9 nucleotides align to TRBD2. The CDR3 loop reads CASSIEGQGTSGHRAKNIQYF. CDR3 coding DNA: TGTGCCAGTAGTATTGAGGGCCAGGGAACTAGCGGGCATAGAGCCAAAAACATTCAGTACTTC.